The sequence of this T cell receptor beta chain was determined in a study of blood T cell repertoires in COVID-19. Study at large: Samples representing acute and convalescent COVID-19 were sourced from the United States, Italy and Spain. Sample material is recorded as cDNA or gDNA derived from T cells, B-cell-depleted T cells, or PBMCs.

Germline CDR1 SGHDN, CDR2 FVKESK. The CDR3 consists of 15 residues. Losses at the gene ends were 0 bases for V and 8 bases for J; bases not matched to a gene: 9. Original data processing: Estimation of nucleated cell counts relied on the amplification of reference gene primers. The assay was immunoSEQ multiplex PCR, and TCRdb's table has in-frame clones only and misses some. The V and J calls and clone size are taken from that table; D and trimming were inferred from the DNA. The table includes around 200,000 clones, less than 90% detected once. The source material was peripheral blood. The V call is TRBV14, the J call TRBJ1-2, with 7 bases identical to TRBD1. This clonotype originated in a woman aged 45-60 years with acute or convalescent COVID-19. The CDR3 sequence is CASSQDVKGAAGYTF. CDR3 nucleotide sequence: TGTGCCAGCAGCCAAGATGTAAAGGGGGCTGCGGGCTACACCTTC. The complete variable domain, with remaining parts taken from reference TRBV14 and TRBJ1-2, reads EAGVTQFPSHSVIEKGQTVTLRCDPISGHDNLYWYRRVMGKEIKFLLHFVKESKQDESGMPNNRFLAERTGGTYSTLKVQPAELEDSGVYFCASSQDVKGAAGYTFGSGTRLTVV.